What follows describes a single T cell receptor (beta chain). There is no known antigen for this receptor. No quality values exist for individual bases; no much larger clone is one base distant. Sorted unstimulated T cells and proliferating T cells recovered from mixed lymphocyte reactions were subjected to TCRbeta CDR3 sequencing. Fresh whole blood from approximately 10 HLA-typed healthy donors was used to isolate PBMCs. Unstimulated CD4+ regulatory T cells were FACS-sorted to map the origin of alloreactive clones. The record originates from a study of siplizumab effects on memory and regulatory T cells (dated 2019 in TCRdb). Looking at the study overall: The study looked at the effect of siplizumab, an anti-CD2 antibody, on alloreactive T-cell subsets in allogeneic mixed lymphocyte reactions made from human PBMCs.

The library was prepared using the immunoSEQ multiplex PCR assay. Approximately 10^5 TCR templates per sample were assayed on the deep sequencing platform. Genomic DNA extracted from sorted T cells was the material used for TCRbeta CDR3 sequencing. The study's processing was this. The R programming language was used for clonal analysis of TCRbeta CDR3 data. Unstimulated samples were compared with post-reaction CFSE-low samples to define alloreactive CD4+ and CD8+ clones. Regulatory or non-regulatory origin of alloreactive CD4+ clones was assigned by matching sequences to the sorted unstimulated Treg and non-Treg repertoires. The table was pulled from immuneACCESS by TCRdb, which kept in-frame rearrangements only. Such tables lose some clones; where checked, under half of the loss comes from unresolved V genes, and the rest has no known cause. V, J and clone size derive from that table, while D and trimming were established from the DNA sequence. The sample table lists fewer than 70,000 clones, about 87% of them with a count of one. About 1.7% of the sample comes from the top ten.

The CDR3 covers 15 residues, taking in both the cysteine and the phenylalanine. CDR3 DNA is the only sequence kept; it has 45 bases, read in frame from the first base. CDR1 and CDR2 (SNHLY, FYNNEI) derive from the germline V gene. V ends up 6 bases short and J 6 bases short, with an unmatched junction base count of 3. What the research found in general, with its limitations: Of the alloreactive CD4+ clones that could be mapped, the Treg-derived share averaged about 67% with siplizumab compared with around 25% in control reactions. Greater diversity appeared to be present in unstimulated naive T cells than in memory T cells, and a substantial contribution to the alloresponse seemed to be made by naive cells. Because sequences at frequencies below about 10^-5 were poorly captured, only a minor fraction of alloreactive clones could be mapped back to unstimulated subsets. The suppressive function of proliferating Tregs from siplizumab cultures was not functionally confirmed. Roughly 80-97% of proliferating CD4+ or CD8+ clones could not be assigned a naive or memory phenotype. Siplizumab significantly lowered the cumulative frequency of alloreactive sequences that could be traced to unstimulated CD4+ memory T cells.

What was sequenced was Tregs sorted from blood. The chain employs TRBV2 and TRBJ2-1; TRBD2 agrees with 15 junctional bases. The receptor was isolated from a human donor in good health. The CDR3 protein is CASRLGLAGGNEQFF. The base sequence is TGTGCCAGCAGGCTGGGACTAGCGGGGGGCAATGAGCAGTTCTTC.